These 28 T cell receptor beta chains originate from one sample sequenced in a study of OX40 agonist ivuxolimab in advanced cancers. Using immunoSEQ multiplex PCR, the repertoire was profiled, and TCRdb retains in-frame clones only, with some absent. The sample has around 58,000 clones, approximately 86% seen once; the top ten hold about 12%. Specimen: CD4+ or CD8+ T cells sorted from blood, collected in a trial of the OX40 agonist ivuxolimab. These receptors all come from an adult with an advanced solid tumor such as melanoma, head and neck, liver or kidney cancer.

The chain joins TRBV10-3 to TRBJ2-7; D is ambiguous. In germline, CDR1 is ENHRY, CDR2 SYGVKD. The CDR3 spans 15 residues. Trimming took off 2 bases at V and 3 bases at J, with 14 bases between the two ends. The CDR3 sequence: CAISEGKDLGYEQYF. In DNA form, the CDR3 reads TGTGCCATCAGTGAGGGAAAGGATTTGGGCTACGAGCAGTACTTC.

Only a few counts were recorded for this clone. The chain carries TRBV4-1 and TRBJ1-6, with 9 bases matching TRBD1. The CDR3 totals 15 residues. The V gene's germline CDR1 is MGHRA and CDR2 YSYEKL. V shed 0 bases, J shed 10 bases, and the junction held 4 bases outside the gene matches. The CDR3 loop reads CASSQEGTGLSPLHF. The CDR3 region has the DNA TGCGCCAGCAGCCAAGAAGGGACAGGGTTATCACCCCTCCACTTT.

This sequence joins TRBV5-4 and TRBJ2-7; 8 bases line up with TRBD1. Germline assignment: CDR1 SGHNT and CDR2 YYREEE (reference sequence). The CDR3 is 14 amino acids. With 3 bases clipped from V and 0 bases from J, the junction kept 2 bases outside the gene matches. The CDR3 DNA sequence: TGTGCCAGCAGCTATGACAGGGGCTCCTACGAGCAGTACTTC. It yields the protein CASSYDRGSYEQYF.

This chain links TRBV9 with TRBJ1-6; the D gene is possibly TRBD1 (5 bases). CDR1 SGDLS and CDR2 YYNGEE come from the germline V gene. This CDR3 has 16 amino acids. V gave up 4 bases and J gave up 6 bases, with 17 bases separating them. This CDR3 reads CASSPPDGTFNSPLHF. The CDR3 DNA sequence: TGTGCCAGCAGCCCCCCAGACGGGACCTTTAATTCACCCCTCCACTTT.

The V call is TRBV7-9, the J call TRBJ2-3; D remains ambiguous. V lost 2 bases to trimming and J lost 2 bases, with 14 bases between them. CDR1 is SEHNR and CDR2 is FQNEAQ in the germline V gene (reference sequence). CDR3 size: 16 residues. CDR3 loop: CASSLLKTDPTDTQYF. The CDR3 DNA follows: TGTGCCAGCAGCTTATTAAAAACAGATCCCACAGATACGCAGTATTTT.

The chain joins TRBV7-6 to TRBJ2-7; maybe TRBD1 (5 bases). Trimming stripped 4 bases from V and 2 bases from J, with 9 bases between. CDR1 is SGHVS and CDR2 is FNYEAQ in the germline V gene. The CDR3 length is 13 residues. The CDR3 bases are TGTGCCAGCAGCTACGGACAAGCCTACGAGCAGTACTTC. Translated, it gives CASSYGQAYEQYF.

The chain has TRBV7-8 and TRBJ1-5; D unresolved. CDR3 length: 13 amino acids. Trimming took 5 bases from V and 3 from J, leaving 8 bases between them. CDR1 is SGHVS and CDR2 is FQNEAQ in the germline V gene. The CDR3 bases are TGTGCCAGCAGCCCCCGGGACAATCAGCCCCAGCATTTT. This codes for CASSPRDNQPQHF.

This clone has only one observation. V and J are TRBV5-4 and TRBJ2-2; D not certain. Germline V lookup: CDR1 SGHNT, CDR2 YYREEE (reference sequence). Between the trimmed V and J ends, which lost 0 bases and 9 bases, there was a span of 6 bases. The CDR3 contains 12 residues. The CDR3 DNA reads as TGTGCCAGCAGCTTGGAAGGCCGGGAGCTGTTTTTT. This translates into CASSLEGRELFF.

The V and J genes are TRBV27 and TRBJ1-5; D is unresolved. The V and J ends lost 1 base and 0 bases respectively, with 16 bases between them. This CDR3 region has 18 residues. Germline CDR1 and CDR2: MNHEY and SMNVEV (reference sequence). This chain's CDR3 is CASSLFFGPGDSNQPQHF. The CDR3 nucleotides read TGTGCCAGCAGTTTATTCTTTGGGCCAGGAGATAGCAATCAGCCCCAGCATTTT.

Concerning this clone itself: Its ends do not fully match the called genes, so a read error is possible. The V gene is TRBV7-7, the J gene TRBJ2-7; 13 bases line up with TRBD2. Germline V gene data show CDR1 as SSHAT and CDR2 as FNYEAQ (reference sequence). CDR3 length: 16 amino acids. The CDR3 DNA follows: TGTGCTAGCAGCCCTGGACGGACTAGCGGGGGCTACGAGCAGTACTTC. Translated, it gives CASSPGRTSGGYEQYF.

The rearrangement uses TRBV5-1 and TRBJ2-1; perhaps TRBD1 as D (6 bases). CDR3 size: 13 residues. The V end was cut by 0 bases, the J end by 8 bases, with 9 bases between. Germline CDR1 SGHRS, CDR2 YFSETQ. The CDR3 nucleotides read TGCGCCAGCAGCTTGGGAAGGGGGTATGAGCAGTTCTTC. As protein: CASSLGRGYEQFF.

The chain joins TRBV6-1 to TRBJ1-6; TRBD1 matches at 8 bases. The trim removed 3 bases at V and 7 bases at J, leaving 2 bases unmatched. The CDR3 has 14 residues. Germline CDR1 MNHNS, CDR2 SASEGT. CDR3 amino acids: CASSDWTGNSPLHF. Here the CDR3 DNA reads TGTGCCAGCAGTGACTGGACAGGGAATTCACCCCTCCACTTT.

V and J are TRBV10-2 and TRBJ2-1; D unresolved. V shed 0 bases and J shed 4 bases, with 7 bases lying between them. Germline-derived CDR1 and CDR2 are WSHSY and SAAADI. CDR3 length: 14 residues. The CDR3 DNA follows: TGCGCCAGCAGTGAGTCGACCGTTTACAATGAGCAGTTCTTC. It encodes CASSESTVYNEQFF.

This clone was recorded once. The DNA of the CDR3 is TGTGCCAGCAGTTCAACCGGGACAGGGAGCGGCTACACCTTC. This translates into CASSSTGTGSGYTF. The chain joins TRBV27 to TRBJ1-2; 9 bases agree with TRBD1. Germline loops: CDR1 MNHEY, CDR2 SMNVEV (reference sequence). This CDR3 is 14 amino acids long. The V and J ends lost 4 bases and 8 bases, in that order; junction bases with no gene match: 8.

The V gene is TRBV7-3, the J gene TRBJ1-1; maybe TRBD1 (5 bases). CDR3 length: 14 residues. The V end lost 5 bases, the J end lost 5 bases, and 15 bases lay between the germline ends. Germline V gene data show CDR1 as SGHTA and CDR2 as FQGTGA. CDR3 protein: CASSRGPQGTEAFF. Here the CDR3 DNA reads TGTGCCAGCAGCCGCGGGCCCCAGGGAACTGAAGCTTTCTTT. The complete variable domain, with remaining parts taken from reference TRBV7-3 and TRBJ1-1, reads GAGVSQTPSNKVTEKGKYVELRCDPISGHTALYWYRQSLGQGPEFLIYFQGTGAADDSGLPNDRFFAVRPEGSVSTLKIQRTERGDSAVYLCASSRGPQGTEAFFGQGTRLTVV.

The V call is TRBV9, the J call TRBJ1-3; D uncertain. Trimming shortened V by 3 bases and J by 0 bases, and 10 bases separated the two germline ends. The CDR3 loop spans 15 amino acids. The germline CDR1 and CDR2 sequences are SGDLS and YYNGEE. The CDR3 sequence: CASSADGNSGNTIYF. The CDR3 DNA sequence: TGTGCCAGCAGCGCTGACGGTAACTCTGGAAACACCATATATTTT.

This clone has only a few counts. The chain couples TRBV14 to TRBJ2-1, with D unresolved. V dropped 1 base and J dropped 4 bases, with 11 bases sitting between them. The germline V gene encodes CDR1 SGHDN and CDR2 FVKESK. This CDR3 region has 15 residues. CDR3 nucleotide sequence: TGTGCCAGCAGCCAAGTTGCGGTACCTTACAATGAGCAGTTCTTC. Translating gives CASSQVAVPYNEQFF.

The V and J genes are TRBV19 and TRBJ2-7; either TRBD1 or TRBD2 may supply D (5 bases each). CDR1 LNHDA and CDR2 SQIVND come from the germline V gene (reference sequence). CDR3 size: 14 residues. Trimming pared 5 bases from V and 1 base from J, leaving 12 bases between. The CDR3 nucleotides read TGTGCCAGTAGTCCAAGGGACCGTTCCTACGAGCAGTACTTC. Translation: CASSPRDRSYEQYF.

This sequence joins TRBV28 and TRBJ2-2; D might be TRBD2 (6 bases). This CDR3 has 15 residues. CDR1 is MDHEN and CDR2 is SYDVKM in the germline V gene. V gave up 3 bases and J gave up 3 bases, with 11 bases separating them. The CDR3 bases are TGTGCCAGCAGTTTTATCAGGGAGGACACCGGGGAGCTGTTTTTT. Protein: CASSFIREDTGELFF.

The chain employs TRBV28 and TRBJ2-5; 7 bases fit TRBD1. V dropped 4 bases and J dropped 5; count of bases not matched to a gene: 10. The CDR3 length is 15 residues. Germline V gives CDR1 MDHEN, CDR2 SYDVKM. The CDR3 nucleotides are TGTGCCAGCAGTTACTGGACAGGAGAGGCGGAGACCCAGTACTTC. It translates to CASSYWTGEAETQYF.

The chain has TRBV7-9 and TRBJ2-7; D perhaps matches TRBD1 (5 bases). The germline gives CDR1 SEHNR, CDR2 FQNEAQ (reference sequence). This CDR3 is built from 14 residues. Trimming pared 7 bases from V and 4 bases from J, leaving 17 bases between. The CDR3, as DNA: TGTGCCAGCACCTTTTCCGGAAGGGGTTACGAGCAGTACTTC. It specifies CASTFSGRGYEQYF.

V and J are TRBV15 and TRBJ1-5; 7 bases match TRBD1. This CDR3 has 18 amino acids. The V segment lost 0 bases and the J segment 3 bases; nucleotides outside the gene matches: 11. CDR1 and CDR2 from the germline V gene are LNHNV and YYDKDF (reference sequence). Written as DNA, the CDR3 is TGTGCCACCAGCAGAGATGGCGACAGGGAACTGTACAATCAGCCCCAGCATTTT. This codes for CATSRDGDRELYNQPQHF.

The CDR3 here is CASSMALALSTDTQYF. CDR3 nucleotide sequence: TGTGCCAGTAGTATGGCCTTAGCGCTCAGCACAGATACGCAGTATTTT. This chain joins TRBV19 and TRBJ2-3, with D perhaps TRBD2 (5 bases). The CDR3 runs to 16 residues. From germline, CDR1 is LNHDA and CDR2 SQIVND (reference sequence). Trimming took 3 bases from V and 0 from J, leaving 13 bases between them.

This clone has a single count. The chain links TRBV2 to TRBJ1-2; possible D gene TRBD1, 5 bases. Germline CDR1 is SNHLY and CDR2 is FYNNEI. V lost 6 bases to trimming and J lost 3 bases, with 17 bases between them. The CDR3 loop spans 15 amino acids. CDR3 in DNA: TGTGCCAGCAGGGCCAGTTGGACATCTGACTATGGCTACACCTTC. This sequence encodes CASRASWTSDYGYTF.

The chain combines TRBV5-4 with TRBJ1-1; maybe TRBD1 (5 bases). This CDR3 has 16 amino acids. With 0 bases removed from V and 3 bases from J, the gap between germline ends came to 15 bases. Germline V gives CDR1 SGHNT, CDR2 YYREEE (reference sequence). CDR3 residues: CASSLGAGLIDTEAFF. The CDR3 DNA sequence: TGTGCCAGCAGCTTGGGGGCAGGGCTAATAGACACTGAAGCTTTCTTT.

The rearrangement links TRBV4-1 to TRBJ1-1; D remains ambiguous. Germline CDR1 reads MGHRA; CDR2 reads YSYEKL. The CDR3 is made up of 13 amino acids. Trimming left V 2 bases short and J 4 bases short, with 8 bases between. CDR3 residues: CASSQRGGTEAFF. The CDR3 coding sequence is TGCGCCAGCAGCCAACGAGGTGGCACTGAAGCTTTCTTT.

This chain uses TRBV27 with TRBJ2-1; TRBD1 matches 10 bases. This CDR3 region has 15 residues. V lost 4 bases, J lost 5 bases, and 5 bases stayed unmatched. The germline V gene has CDR1 MNHEY and CDR2 SMNVEV (reference sequence). The CDR3 loop is CASSSDRGPHNEQFF. The DNA of the CDR3 is TGTGCCAGCAGTTCCGACAGGGGGCCTCACAATGAGCAGTTCTTC.

The chain carries TRBV4-3 and TRBJ2-7; possibly TRBD2 for D (6 bases). V lost 0 bases to trimming and J lost 1 base, with 16 bases between them. CDR1 and CDR2 (germline): LGHNA, YSLEER. The CDR3 covers 17 residues. CDR3 protein: CASSQDGEAGGSYEQYF. Here the CDR3 DNA reads TGCGCCAGCAGCCAAGATGGGGAGGCAGGTGGATCCTACGAGCAGTACTTC.